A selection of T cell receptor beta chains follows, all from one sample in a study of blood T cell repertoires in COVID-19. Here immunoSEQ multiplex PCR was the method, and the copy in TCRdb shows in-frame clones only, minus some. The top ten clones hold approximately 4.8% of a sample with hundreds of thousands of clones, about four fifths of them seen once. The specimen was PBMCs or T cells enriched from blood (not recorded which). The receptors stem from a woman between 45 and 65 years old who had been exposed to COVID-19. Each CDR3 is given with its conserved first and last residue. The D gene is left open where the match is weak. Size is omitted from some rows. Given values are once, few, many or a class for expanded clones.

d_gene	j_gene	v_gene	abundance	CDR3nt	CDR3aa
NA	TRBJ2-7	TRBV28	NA	TGTGCCAGCAGTTTGGCGGGGGCGGGGGCCACCTACGAGCAGTACTTC	CASSLAGAGATYEQYF
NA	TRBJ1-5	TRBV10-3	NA	TGTGCCATCAGGGGAACAGGGTTAGGGCAGCCCCAGCATTTT	CAIRGTGLGQPQHF
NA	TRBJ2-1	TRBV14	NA	TGTGCCAGCAGCCAAGGGTCGGGGGTTATGGGGAACAATGAGCAGTTCTTC	CASSQGSGVMGNNEQFF
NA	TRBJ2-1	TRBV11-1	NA	TGTGCCAGCAGCCCCCTCGGGGCGGGGGCCTTTAATGAGCAGTTCTTC	CASSPLGAGAFNEQFF
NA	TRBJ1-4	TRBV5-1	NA	TGCGCCAGCGGCAAGTGTATTGACTCCTCCTACAGGGATCAGGGAAGGGGAAAACTGTTTTTT	CASGKCIDSSYRDQGRGKLFF
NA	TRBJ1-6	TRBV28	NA	TGTGCCAGCAGACGAGGCTTTGGGTCACCCCTCCACTTT	CASRRGFGSPLHF
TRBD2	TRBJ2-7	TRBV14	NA	TGTGCCAGCAGCCAAGAACGGGGAGCGGGGGTGCTCTACGAGCAGTACTTC	CASSQERGAGVLYEQYF
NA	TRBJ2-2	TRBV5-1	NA	TGCGCCAGCAGCTGGGGACTGATGAACACCGGGGAGCTGTTTTTT	CASSWGLMNTGELFF
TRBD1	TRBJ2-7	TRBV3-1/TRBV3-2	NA	TGTGCCAGCAGCCAGAGACGACAGGGGGCGAGCGAGCAGTACTTC	CASSQRRQGASEQYF
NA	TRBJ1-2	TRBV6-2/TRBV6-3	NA	TGTGCCAGCAGTTACTCCGACAGTCTCTATGGCTACACCTTC	CASSYSDSLYGYTF
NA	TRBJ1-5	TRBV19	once	TGTGCCAGTAGCCGACAGCGACCCTTGAATCAGCCCCAGCATTTT	CASSRQRPLNQPQHF
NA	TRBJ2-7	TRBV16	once	TGTGCCAGCAGCTCCGAATACGGGGAGCAGTACTTC	CASSSEYGEQYF
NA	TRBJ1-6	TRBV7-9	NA	TGTGCCCCTGCGGGAAGTGTGAGAAATTCACCCCTCCACTTT	CAPAGSVRNSPLHF
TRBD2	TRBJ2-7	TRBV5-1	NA	TGCGCCAGCAGCTTATTAGCGGGCTACGAGCAGTACTTC	CASSLLAGYEQYF
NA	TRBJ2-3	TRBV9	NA	TGTGCCAGCAGCGGCTCCGGGAATTTGGCAGATACGCAGTATTTT	CASSGSGNLADTQYF
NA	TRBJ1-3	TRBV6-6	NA	TGTGCCAGCAGCCTTGCCGGGGGGCGAGGAAACACCATATATTTT	CASSLAGGRGNTIYF
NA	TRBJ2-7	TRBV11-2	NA	TGTGCCAGCAGCTTAATTCGGACAGAATACGAGCAGTACTTC	CASSLIRTEYEQYF
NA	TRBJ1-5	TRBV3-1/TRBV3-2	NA	TGTGCCAGCAGCCTGGGGGCGGGAGCCCAGCATTTT	CASSLGAGAQHF
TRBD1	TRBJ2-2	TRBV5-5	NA	TGTGCCAGCAGGACAGGGTGGACCGGGGAGCTGTTTTTT	CASRTGWTGELFF
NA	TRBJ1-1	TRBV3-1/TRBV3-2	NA	TGTGCCAGCAGCCAAGATCGAGGAACTGAAGCTTTCTTT	CASSQDRGTEAFF
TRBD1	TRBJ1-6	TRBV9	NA	TGTGCCAGCAGCGTTAGACAGGGGTGGAATTCACCCCTCCACTTT	CASSVRQGWNSPLHF
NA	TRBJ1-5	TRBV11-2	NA	TGTGCCAGCAGCTTAGCGGGATCGAGCAATCAGCCCCAGCATTTT	CASSLAGSSNQPQHF